This record looks at one T cell receptor (beta chain) sequence and its context. Its matching antigen is unknown. Alongside CTLA-4 blockade with ipilimumab, patients with chemo-refractory metastatic non-small-cell lung cancer received focal radiation. The sample originates from a study of radiotherapy plus CTLA-4 blockade in lung cancer. For the study at large: Patients showed objective responses in 18% of cases, and disease control was achieved by roughly 30%. Findings and caveats of the study: In blood, after radiotherapy plus ipilimumab, tumor-derived TCR clones expanded. Response was reportedly best predicted by early blood T cell clone dynamics, with interferon-beta.

The CDR3 length is 12 residues. Trimming cost V 3 bases and J 5 bases, with 5 bases left between them. Germline V lookup: CDR1 LNHDA, CDR2 SQIVND (reference sequence). Libraries were prepared by immunoSEQ multiplex PCR; TCRdb keeps only in-frame clonotypes and omits some of them. Among approximately 50,000 clones listed, less than 90% were seen once. The origin of this receptor is a human donor with non-small cell lung cancer that progressed on radiotherapy plus ipilimumab. Some clones in this sample may be carry-over from other donors' samples. The material sequenced was peripheral blood, taken from a patient treated with radiotherapy plus ipilimumab. This chain uses TRBV19 with TRBJ1-5, with D uncertain. The CDR3 region is CASSIHHQPQHF. The CDR3 DNA sequence: TGTGCCAGTAGTATCCATCATCAGCCCCAGCATTTT.